This T cell receptor (beta chain) was documented in a study of CD8+ T cells in alopecia areata. Both peripheral blood and punch biopsies of lesional scalp skin were obtained from patients who had alopecia areata. As to this clone: Sequence at one end of the junction differs from germline and may be a read error.

This CDR3 comprises 11 residues. Germline CDR1 MNHEY, CDR2 SVGAGI. Isolated RNA was reverse transcribed into cDNA used as the sequencing template. TCRdb keeps only in-frame clones here, not all; method: immunoSEQ multiplex PCR. The profile shows some 180,000 clones, roughly 60% of them singletons. This material consisted of CD4+ T cells sorted from blood, taken at week 0. The TCR comes from a human donor with alopecia areata. V gene TRBV6-5 combines with J gene TRBJ2-3, with 7 bases fitting TRBD2. As DNA, the CDR3 is TGTGGCAGCGAGCGGGGAGATACGCAGTATTTT. This gives the protein CGSERGDTQYF.